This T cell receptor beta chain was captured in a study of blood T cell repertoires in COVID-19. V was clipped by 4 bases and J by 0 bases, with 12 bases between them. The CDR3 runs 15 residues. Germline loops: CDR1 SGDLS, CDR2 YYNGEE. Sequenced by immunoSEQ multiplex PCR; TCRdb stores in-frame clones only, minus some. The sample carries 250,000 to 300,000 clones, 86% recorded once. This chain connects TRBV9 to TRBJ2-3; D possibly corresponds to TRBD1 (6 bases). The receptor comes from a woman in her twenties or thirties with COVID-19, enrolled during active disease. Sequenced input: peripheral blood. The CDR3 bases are TGTGCCAGCAGCCCGCGACAGGAAAGCACAGATACGCAGTATTTT. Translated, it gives CASSPRQESTDTQYF. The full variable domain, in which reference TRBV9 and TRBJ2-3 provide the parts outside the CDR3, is DSGVTQTPKHLITATGQRVTLRCSPRSGDLSVYWYQQSLDQGLQFLIQYYNGEERAKGNILERFSAQQFPDLHSELNLSSLELGDSALYFCASSPRQESTDTQYFGPGTRLTVL.